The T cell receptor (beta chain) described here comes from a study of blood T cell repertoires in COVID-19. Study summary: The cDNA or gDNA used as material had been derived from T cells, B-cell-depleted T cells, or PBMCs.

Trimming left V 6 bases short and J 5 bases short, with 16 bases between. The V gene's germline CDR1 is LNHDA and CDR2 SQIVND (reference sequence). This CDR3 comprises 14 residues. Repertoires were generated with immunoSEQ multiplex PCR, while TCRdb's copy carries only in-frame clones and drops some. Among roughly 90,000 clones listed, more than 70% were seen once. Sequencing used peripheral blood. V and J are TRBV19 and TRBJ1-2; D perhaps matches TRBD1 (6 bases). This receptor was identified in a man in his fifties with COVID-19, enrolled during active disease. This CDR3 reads CASSAGTREYGYTF. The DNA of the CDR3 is TGTGCCAGTAGCGCCGGGACACGAGAATATGGCTACACCTTC.